This T cell receptor beta chain was sequenced for a study of cytomegalovirus exposure and HLA in healthy donors (dated by TCRdb to the late 2010s). Background for the entire study: In an earlier analysis of fewer than 750 of the donors, 276 Gb of sequence data and some 120 million unique TCR beta sequences from about 179 million T cells were reported. About 310 gigabases of sequencing data and approximately 85 million unique TCR sequences were included in an early release covering 550 to 800 HLA-typed donors. Of the approximately 400 genotyped donors, 75% to 85% were placed in the genetic ancestry cluster associated with self-reported Caucasian donors. The study aimed to test whether cataloging public T cell receptors could reveal signatures of past pathogen exposure. The study profiled the T cell repertoires of 550 to 700 subjects by immunosequencing and related them to cytomegalovirus serostatus. Along with the 666-subject first cohort, a separate validation cohort of over 90 different subjects was used. High-throughput TCR immunosequencing, statistical association of individual TCRs with disease status, and machine learning were combined to predict cytomegalovirus infection status. In a later analysis, previously published TCR beta repertoires from 666 donors were re-analyzed and high-resolution HLA genotyping was added so that TCR occurrence patterns could be studied. Rather than using new phenotypic data, the later analysis identified candidate immune exposures from TCR beta sequences and from how often those sequences occurred across donors. An earlier analysis of about 620 of the donors applied high-throughput TCR beta sequencing to assess whether each TCR beta V gene segment acted as functional or pseudogenic. Donor age, sex, ethnicity and CMV serostatus were collected together with the repertoire data. In a later genetic analysis, genome-wide SNP genotypes for about 55% of the roughly 670 donors were used, and that subset was treated as a discovery cohort. Every repertoire in the discovery cohort had been generated on one and the same sequencing platform. Both class I and class II loci were covered by HLA typing, at four-digit resolution. Typing coverage differed by locus: A, B, C, DRB1 and DQB1 were typed in roughly 629-630 donors, DQA1 in 500 to 550, DPA1 in around 600, and DPB1 in roughly 450. A handful of DR-DQ haplotypes were handled as single units for association and clustering because linkage in the cohort was strong. On average, 235,054 unique TCR beta nucleotide sequences were sequenced per donor among a few hundred genotyped donors of the cohort, with 15% to 20% of those sequences being non-productive. What the authors observed across the whole study: Correlated functional status among segregating V segments might reflect linkage disequilibrium, but an unknown experimental factor could not be ruled out. A few of the identified cytomegalovirus-associated TCR beta chains were confirmed in vitro to be specific for cytomegalovirus antigens. The earlier analysis of nearly 600 of the donors excluded 15 to 20 rarely observed V segments, including chromosome 9 orphons, because counts were too low. It was suggested by the authors that the approach could potentially be generalized to other disease states and immunological phenotypes. The presence/absence analyses assumed that sequencing depth was roughly uniform across donors, and that assumption may not be true. A later analysis reported that several top co-occurrence clusters appeared linked to parvovirus B19, influenza, CMV and Epstein-Barr virus. Some IMGT-functional V segments, including TRBV6-2 and TRBV6-3, could not be distinguished by the 87-base-pair reads and were therefore excluded. In an earlier analysis of some 540 of the donors, most TCR beta V segments appeared in productive rearrangements about 87% or about 30% of the time, broadly matching IMGT annotations. A further reported finding was that TCR beta sequences accurately predicted the HLA-A and HLA-B alleles for most subjects in the first cohort. In a later genetic analysis, fewer N-insertions in productive TCRs were reported among donors in an Asian-associated ancestry cluster than the roughly 700-donor mean. A later analysis found that TCR association rates varied across HLA loci, with DRB1 alleles showing the most associated TCRs and HLA-C alleles the fewest. HLA typing was unavailable for some donors at each locus, so association tests used only the typed subset. Only TCR beta chains were sequenced in this cohort, and the absence of alpha or paired-chain data limited detectable features. A later genetic analysis associated a missense DCLRE1C variant with V-gene and J-gene trimming of TCR beta chains, and an independent cohort replicated the association. A later analysis found that most CMV-associated TCR beta chains appeared HLA-restricted, with HLA associations seemingly driven largely by CMV exposure. The study listed around 160 TCR beta chains as associated with cytomegalovirus. Cytomegalovirus status was reported to be diagnosed by the classifier with high specificity and sensitivity in both the original and validation cohorts. Strong co-occurrence of HLA alleles, especially DR and DQ, made assigning TCR associations to individual alleles difficult. For the cohort, immune exposure information was limited to CMV serostatus. A cluster of highly shared sequence variants was judged likely to be a technical artifact of the sequencing pipeline. A later analysis found that HLA-associated TCR beta chains were more clonally expanded and had lower generation probabilities than equally common non-associated chains. A later analysis associated 17,000 or so TCR beta sequences with specific HLA alleles at a false discovery rate of 0.05. Most TCR sequences were observed very rarely across donors, whereas some public TCRs were present in many individuals.

The library was built by means of the immunoSEQ multiplex PCR assay. The multiplex PCR relied on a mix of 60 forward primers for TCR Vbeta segments and 13 reverse primers for TCR Jbeta segments. Amplification of the CDR3 region of rearranged TCR beta genes was performed with a multiplex PCR assay on genomic DNA. The amplified TCR beta libraries were sequenced on the Illumina HiSeq System as 87-base-pair reads. Turning to the authors' computational methods: In a later analysis, some 80 million unique TCR beta chains were counted across the roughly 700 repertoires, and roughly 11 million of these chains were shared by at least two donors. To remove PCR and sequencing errors, raw reads were error-corrected and collapsed into unique sequences using a nearest-neighbor algorithm that merged closely related sequences. To assign V, D and J gene segments, CDR3 sequences were aligned to IMGT reference sequences. For a sequence to be retained, a match of at least six nucleotides was required to both a V gene segment and a J gene segment. A rearrangement counted as productive if the CDR3 had no stop codons and remained in frame with V and J, and every other rearrangement counted as non-productive. Following IMGT convention, CDR3 was defined as the stretch from the second conserved V-encoded cysteine up to the conserved J-encoded phenylalanine. In an earlier analysis of 500 to 650 of the donors, sequences lacking an unambiguous match to a single V gene segment were excluded. An earlier analysis of 450 to 650 of the donors called V segments functional above 56.7% productive rearrangements and segregating when the between-donor standard deviation exceeded 5%. To diagnose cytomegalovirus status from the catalog of TCR beta chain sequences, a statistical classification framework was built. In a later analysis, TCR nucleotide sequences were compared against IMGT/GENE-DB human TR gene sequences so that V and J genes could be assigned. In a later analysis, CDR3 sequences and most-parsimonious VDJ recombination scenarios were assigned using the TCRdist pipeline. In a later analysis, each TCR beta chain was defined by its CDR3 amino acid sequence together with its V-gene family, and reads lacking a unique V-gene family were excluded. A later analysis removed 600 or so highly shared, low-generation-probability nucleotide sequences to deal with suspected cross-contamination and a sequencing artifact. For each public chain, a later analysis derived a clonal expansion index from normalized ranks of inferred template counts within each repertoire. A later analysis computed generation probabilities with a VDJ recombination model fitted to out-of-frame rearrangements, and checked the results against IGoR. In a later analysis, hypergeometric tests were used to score TCR-TCR, TCR-HLA and TCR-CMV co-occurrence, with a repertoire-size bias correction applied to TCR pairs. To estimate false discovery rates, a later analysis permuted the HLA or CMV assignments 20 times. In a later analysis, co-occurring TCRs were grouped using DBSCAN, with TCRdist sequence similarity added in when clustering inside HLA-allele-positive subsets. Repertoires with fewer than 30,000 or more than 120,000 public chains were left out of co-occurrence clustering, as were a handful of repertoires with anomalous nucleotide sharing. Drawn from immuneACCESS, this table holds only the in-frame rearrangements with V and J called that TCRdb kept. Clones are partly lost; checked studies trace under half to an unresolved V gene and leave the rest unexplained. Clone size and the V and J calls come from that table; the DNA yielded D and trimming. The sample has 120,000 or so clones on record, over 60% of them singletons. Just under 3% of the sample comes from the top ten.

Regarding this clone: Its antigen is unknown. Nothing much larger sits one base from this clone, and base qualities are not available.

The cohort comprised under 700 healthy bone marrow donors. All cohort members were sampled while nominally healthy, although unrecorded immune exposures were likely present. The donor was CMV seropositive and was included in the group of 250 to 300 seropositive cohort members. A peripheral blood sample was provided by each donor, and peripheral blood mononuclear cells were used for TCR beta sequencing. Genomic DNA was extracted from the blood cell samples with the Qiagen DNeasy Blood Extraction Kit. The junction shows trimming of 3 bases on V and 5 bases on J, plus 13 bases between the germline ends. Per the germline V gene, WSHSY is the CDR1 and SAAADI is the CDR2. The CDR3 contains 15 residues, cysteine and phenylalanine counted. Of all the DNA, just the CDR3 is kept, 45 bases in frame from base 1.

This clonotype originated in a woman in her fifties or sixties in good health and CMV-seropositive. What was sequenced was PBMCs. The chain is assembled from TRBV10-2 and TRBJ2-2; the D region possibly corresponds to TRBD2 (5 bases align). In nucleotides, the sequence is TGCGCCAGCAGTGAATTCGCTAGCCGGACCGGGGAGCTGTTTTTT. The resulting protein is CASSEFASRTGELFF.